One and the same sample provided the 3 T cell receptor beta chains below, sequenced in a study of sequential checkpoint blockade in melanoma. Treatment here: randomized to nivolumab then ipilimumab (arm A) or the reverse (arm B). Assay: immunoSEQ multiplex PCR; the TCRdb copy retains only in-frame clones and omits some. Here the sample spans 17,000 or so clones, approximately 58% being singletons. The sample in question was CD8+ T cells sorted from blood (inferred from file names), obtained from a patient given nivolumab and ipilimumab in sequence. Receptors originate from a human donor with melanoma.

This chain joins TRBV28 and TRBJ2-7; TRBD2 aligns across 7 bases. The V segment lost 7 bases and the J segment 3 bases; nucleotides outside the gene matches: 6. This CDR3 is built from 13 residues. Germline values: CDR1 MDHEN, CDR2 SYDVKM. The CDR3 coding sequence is TGTGCCAGCATTGCGGGAGACTACTACGAGCAGTACTTC. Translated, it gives CASIAGDYYEQYF.

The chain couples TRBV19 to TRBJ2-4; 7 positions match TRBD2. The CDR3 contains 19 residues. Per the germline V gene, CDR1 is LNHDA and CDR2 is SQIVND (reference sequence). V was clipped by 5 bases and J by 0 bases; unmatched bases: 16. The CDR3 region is CASSPRLAVTQLAKNIQYF. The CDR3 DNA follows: TGTGCCAGTAGTCCCCGGCTAGCGGTTACACAACTAGCCAAAAACATTCAGTACTTC. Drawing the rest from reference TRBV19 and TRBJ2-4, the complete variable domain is DGGITQSPKYLFRKEGQNVTLSCEQNLNHDAMYWYRQDPGQGLRLIYYSQIVNDFQKGDIAEGYSVSREKKESFPLTVTSAQKNPTAFYLCASSPRLAVTQLAKNIQYFGAGTRLSVL.

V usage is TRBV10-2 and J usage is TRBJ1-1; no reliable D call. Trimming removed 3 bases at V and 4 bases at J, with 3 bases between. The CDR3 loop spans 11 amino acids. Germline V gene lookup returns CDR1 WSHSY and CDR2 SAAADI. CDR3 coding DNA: TGCGCCAGCAGTGAAGCCACTGAAGCTTTCTTT. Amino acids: CASSEATEAFF.